Presented here are 7 T cell receptor beta chains from one specimen sequenced in a study of control samples from healthy donors and cancer patients. The repertoire was sequenced with immunoSEQ multiplex PCR; TCRdb's copy has only in-frame clones and lacks some. The sample comprises tens of thousands of clones, around 92% of which are singletons, and 17% rests with the top ten. Sequencing input: blood. These receptors were taken from a man between 50 and 59 years old in good health.

The genes are TRBV24-1 and TRBJ1-1; D remains unclear. V was cut by 0 bases and J by 10 bases, with 5 bases left in between. Germline V gives CDR1 KGHDR, CDR2 SFDVKD. This CDR3 is built from 11 residues. The CDR3 nucleotides read TGTGCCACCAGTGATTTGGACGGAGCTTTCTTT. It codes for CATSDLDGAFF.

CDR3 amino acids: CASSPTSVAYEQYF. CDR3 DNA sequence: TGTGCCAGCTCGCCGACTAGCGTTGCCTACGAGCAGTACTTC. V usage is TRBV18 and J usage is TRBJ2-7, with TRBD2 matching over 8 bases. The CDR3 is made up of 14 amino acids. Germline lookup yields CDR1 KGHSH and CDR2 LQKENI. V lost 6 bases and J lost 2; bases outside the gene matches: 6.

The chain combines TRBV27 with TRBJ1-3, with TRBD1 identical over 9 bases. Unmatched junction bases numbered 5, after V lost 4 bases and J lost 4 bases. This CDR3 has 15 residues. From germline, CDR1 is MNHEY and CDR2 SMNVEV (reference sequence). CDR3 protein: CASSSGQGSGNTIYF. CDR3 coding DNA: TGTGCCAGCAGTTCCGGACAGGGGTCAGGAAACACCATATATTTT.

The genes are TRBV3-1 (or the pseudogene TRBV3-2) and TRBJ2-3; TRBD2 aligns across 10 bases. The germline gives CDR1 LGHDT, CDR2 YNNKEL (reference sequence). J was trimmed by 2 bases and V by 1 base; bases with no gene match: 3. CDR3 length: 16 residues. CDR3 DNA: TGTGCCAGCAGCCAAGTCCTAGCGGGAGACACAGATACGCAGTATTTT. This translates into CASSQVLAGDTDTQYF.

Only one count was recorded for this clone. The chain links TRBV6-4 to TRBJ2-1; D uncertain. CDR3 length equals 14 residues. With 2 bases removed from V and 0 bases from J, the gap between germline ends came to 5 bases. Germline CDR1 is MRHNA and CDR2 is SNTAGT. The CDR3 region has the DNA TGTGCCAGCAGTGACCGACTCTCCTACAATGAGCAGTTCTTC. It yields the protein CASSDRLSYNEQFF.

This chain links TRBV7-2 with TRBJ2-1, with TRBD2 matching 15 bases. The CDR3 totals 17 residues. Unmatched junction bases numbered 2, after V lost 1 base and J lost 4 bases. CDR1 is SGHTA, CDR2 FQGNSA, per germline. This chain's CDR3 is CASSLEGTSGGYNEQFF. For the CDR3, the DNA is TGTGCCAGCAGCTTAGAAGGGACTAGCGGGGGGTACAATGAGCAGTTCTTC.

This rearrangement joins TRBV7-2 to TRBJ1-5; unclear D gene. V was pared by 1 base and J by 9 bases, with 19 bases between. Germline CDR1 reads SGHTA; CDR2 reads FQGNSA. The CDR3 runs 16 residues. The CDR3 here is CASSLGGDGFLWPQHF. Written as DNA, the CDR3 is TGTGCCAGCAGCTTAGGGGGAGACGGTTTTCTTTGGCCCCAGCATTTT.